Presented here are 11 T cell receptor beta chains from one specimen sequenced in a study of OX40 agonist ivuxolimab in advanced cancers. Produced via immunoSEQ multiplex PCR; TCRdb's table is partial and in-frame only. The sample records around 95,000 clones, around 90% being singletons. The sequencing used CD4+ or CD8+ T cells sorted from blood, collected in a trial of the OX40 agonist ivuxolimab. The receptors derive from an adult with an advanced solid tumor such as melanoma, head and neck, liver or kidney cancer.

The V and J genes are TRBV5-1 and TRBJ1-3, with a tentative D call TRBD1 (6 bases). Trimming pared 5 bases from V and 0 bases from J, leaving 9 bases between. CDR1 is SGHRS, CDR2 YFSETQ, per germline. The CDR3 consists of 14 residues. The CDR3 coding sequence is TGCGCCAGCAGTCCGACAGGCTCTGGAAACACCATATATTTT. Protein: CASSPTGSGNTIYF.

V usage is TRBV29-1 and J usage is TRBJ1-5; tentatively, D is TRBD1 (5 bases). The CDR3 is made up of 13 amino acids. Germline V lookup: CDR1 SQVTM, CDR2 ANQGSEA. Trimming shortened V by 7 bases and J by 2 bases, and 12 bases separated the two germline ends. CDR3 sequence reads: CSAGLGGNQPQHF. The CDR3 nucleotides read TGCAGCGCGGGACTTGGGGGCAATCAGCCCCAGCATTTT. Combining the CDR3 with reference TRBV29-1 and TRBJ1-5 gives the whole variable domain SAVISQKPSRDICQRGTSLTIQCQVDSQVTMMFWYRQQPGQSLTLIATANQGSEATYESGFVIDKFPISRPNLTFSTLTVSNMSPEDSSIYLCSAGLGGNQPQHFGDGTRLSIL.

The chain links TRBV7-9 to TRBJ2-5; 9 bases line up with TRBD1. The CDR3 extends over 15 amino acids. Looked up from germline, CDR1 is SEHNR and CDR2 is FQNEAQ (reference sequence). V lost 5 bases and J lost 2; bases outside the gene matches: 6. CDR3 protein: CASSATGTGQETQYF. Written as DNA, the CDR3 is TGTGCCAGCAGCGCCACCGGGACAGGGCAAGAGACCCAGTACTTC.

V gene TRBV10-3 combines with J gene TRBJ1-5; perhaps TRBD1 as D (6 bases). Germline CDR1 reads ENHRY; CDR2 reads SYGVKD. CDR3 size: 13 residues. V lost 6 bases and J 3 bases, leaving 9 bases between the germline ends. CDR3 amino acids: CAIRGQFNQPQHF. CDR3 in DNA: TGTGCCATCAGAGGACAGTTCAATCAGCCCCAGCATTTT.

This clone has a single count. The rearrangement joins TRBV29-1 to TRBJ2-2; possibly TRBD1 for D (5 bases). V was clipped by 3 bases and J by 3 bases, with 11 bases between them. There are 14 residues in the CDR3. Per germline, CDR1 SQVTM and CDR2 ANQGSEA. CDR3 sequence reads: CSVERDRYTGELFF. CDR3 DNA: TGCAGCGTTGAGCGCGACAGATACACCGGGGAGCTGTTTTTT.

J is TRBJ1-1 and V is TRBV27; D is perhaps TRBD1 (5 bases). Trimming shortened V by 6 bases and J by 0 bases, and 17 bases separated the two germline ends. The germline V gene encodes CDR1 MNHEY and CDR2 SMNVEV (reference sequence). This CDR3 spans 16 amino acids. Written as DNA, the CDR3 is TGTGCCAGCAGGCGGAGGGCAGGGCCCTTGAACACTGAAGCTTTCTTT. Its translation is CASRRRAGPLNTEAFF.

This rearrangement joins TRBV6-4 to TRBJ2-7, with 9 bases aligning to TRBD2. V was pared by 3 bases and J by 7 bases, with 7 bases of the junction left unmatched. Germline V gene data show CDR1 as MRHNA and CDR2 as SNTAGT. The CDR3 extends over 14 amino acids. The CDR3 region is CASSEVAGAGEQYF. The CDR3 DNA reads TGTGCCAGCAGTGAGGTAGCGGGAGCTGGGGAGCAGTACTTC.

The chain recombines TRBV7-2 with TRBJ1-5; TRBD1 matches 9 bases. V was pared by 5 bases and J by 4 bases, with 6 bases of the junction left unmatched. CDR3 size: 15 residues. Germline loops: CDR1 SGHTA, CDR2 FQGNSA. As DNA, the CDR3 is TGTGCCAGCAGCCTGGGACAGGGTAGGAATCAGCCCCAGCATTTT. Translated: CASSLGQGRNQPQHF.

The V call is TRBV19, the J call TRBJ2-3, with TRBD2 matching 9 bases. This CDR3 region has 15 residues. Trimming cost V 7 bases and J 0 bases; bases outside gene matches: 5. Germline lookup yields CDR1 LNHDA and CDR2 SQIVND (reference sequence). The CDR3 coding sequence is TGTGCCAGTACTAGCGGGGCATCTAGCACAGATACGCAGTATTTT. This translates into CASTSGASSTDTQYF.

DNA of the CDR3: TGTGCCAGCAGTTACTTTAGTACCGGGGAGCTGTTTTTT. Translation: CASSYFSTGELFF. The chain joins TRBV6-5 to TRBJ2-2; D is unresolved. This CDR3 comprises 13 residues. Germline CDR1 MNHEY, CDR2 SVGAGI. Trimming shortened V by 1 base and J by 5 bases, and 5 bases separated the two germline ends.

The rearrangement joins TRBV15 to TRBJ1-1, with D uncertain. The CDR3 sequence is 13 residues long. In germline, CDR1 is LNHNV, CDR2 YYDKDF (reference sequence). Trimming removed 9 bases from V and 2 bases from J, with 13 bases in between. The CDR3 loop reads CATRYSLNTEAFF. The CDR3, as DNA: TGTGCCACTCGTTATTCCCTCAACACTGAAGCTTTCTTT.